Listed below are T cell receptor beta chains from one sample, sequenced in a study of cytomegalovirus exposure and HLA in healthy donors. Clones were sequenced by immunoSEQ multiplex PCR, and TCRdb holds only the in-frame ones, with some missing. The repertoire holds about 180,000 clones, around 80% seen once, with around 1.5% in the top ten. The sample comprised PBMCs. The receptors come from a man younger than 30 in good health and CMV-seronegative. Both conserved end residues are part of each CDR3. The D gene is left open where the match is weak. The size entry is marked missing in some rows and otherwise reads once, few, many or a size class.

CDR3 protein: CASSLTGGETQYF
CDR3 DNA: TGTGCCAGCAGCTTGACCGGGGGGGAGACCCAGTACTTC
J gene: TRBJ2-5
V gene: TRBV7-2
D gene: TRBD2
clone size: once

CDR3 protein: CASSPGANEKLFF
CDR3 DNA: TGTGCCAGCAGCCCCGGGGCTAATGAAAAACTGTTTTTT
J gene: TRBJ1-4
V gene: TRBV7-9
D gene: .
clone size: .

CDR3 protein: CAWDTIQGYGEQYF
CDR3 DNA: TGTGCCTGGGACACAATACAGGGTTATGGCGAGCAGTACTTC
J gene: TRBJ2-7
V gene: TRBV30
D gene: .
clone size: .

CDR3 protein: CASSIDAGTDTQYF
CDR3 DNA: TGTGCCAGTAGTATAGATGCAGGCACAGATACGCAGTATTTT
J gene: TRBJ2-3
V gene: TRBV19
D gene: .
clone size: once

CDR3 protein: CASSLAGGAPLNTEAFF
CDR3 DNA: TGCGCCAGCAGCTTGGCTGGAGGGGCCCCACTGAACACTGAAGCTTTCTTT
J gene: TRBJ1-1
V gene: TRBV5-1
D gene: .
clone size: .

CDR3 protein: CASSLPRGTAYEQYF
CDR3 DNA: TGTGCCAGCAGCTTACCGCGGGGAACCGCCTACGAGCAGTACTTC
J gene: TRBJ2-7
V gene: TRBV7-4
D gene: .
clone size: .

CDR3 protein: CASSLRQGVTTNEKLFF
CDR3 DNA: TGTGCCAGCAGTTTAAGGCAGGGGGTAACAACTAATGAAAAACTGTTTTTT
J gene: TRBJ1-4
V gene: TRBV28
D gene: TRBD1
clone size: .

CDR3 protein: CASGGLAQETQYF
CDR3 DNA: TGCGCCAGCGGGGGACTAGCCCAAGAGACCCAGTACTTC
J gene: TRBJ2-5
V gene: TRBV10-1
D gene: TRBD2
clone size: .

CDR3 protein: CAISDGGAPLDTQYF
CDR3 DNA: TGTGCCATCAGTGATGGGGGCGCTCCGCTGGATACGCAGTATTTT
J gene: TRBJ2-3
V gene: TRBV10-3
D gene: .
clone size: .

CDR3 protein: CASSSPPGTSGSYEQYF
CDR3 DNA: TGTGCCAGCAGTTCACCTCCCGGGACTAGCGGCTCCTACGAGCAGTACTTC
J gene: TRBJ2-7
V gene: TRBV28
D gene: TRBD2
clone size: .

CDR3 protein: CASSLQQTPYGYTF
CDR3 DNA: TGTGCCAGCAGCTTGCAACAAACCCCCTATGGCTACACCTTC
J gene: TRBJ1-2
V gene: TRBV5-4
D gene: .
clone size: .

CDR3 protein: CASSAGGGQYF
CDR3 DNA: TGTGCCAGCAGCGCAGGGGGCGGGCAGTACTTC
J gene: TRBJ2-7
V gene: TRBV7-6
D gene: TRBD1
clone size: once

CDR3 protein: CASSQDLYRGLTDTQYF
CDR3 DNA: TGTGCCAGCAGCCAAGATCTGTACAGGGGGCTGACAGATACGCAGTATTTT
J gene: TRBJ2-3
V gene: TRBV14
D gene: TRBD1
clone size: once

CDR3 protein: CASSMGPAYEQYF
CDR3 DNA: TGTGCCAGTAGTATGGGGCCGGCCTACGAGCAGTACTTC
J gene: TRBJ2-7
V gene: TRBV19
D gene: .
clone size: .

CDR3 protein: CASSPDRGRTHQPQHF
CDR3 DNA: TGTGCCAGCAGTCCAGACAGGGGGCGCACCCATCAGCCCCAGCATTTT
J gene: TRBJ1-5
V gene: TRBV6-6
D gene: TRBD1
clone size: .

CDR3 protein: CASSLSGEGLDYEQYF
CDR3 DNA: TGTGCCAGCAGCTTATCGGGGGAGGGTCTCGACTACGAGCAGTACTTC
J gene: TRBJ2-7
V gene: TRBV7-9
D gene: TRBD2
clone size: .

CDR3 protein: CASSGRAPGVSGANVLTF
CDR3 DNA: TGTGCCAGCAGTGGGAGGGCACCGGGGGTCTCTGGGGCCAACGTCCTGACTTTC
J gene: TRBJ2-6
V gene: TRBV6-1
D gene: .
clone size: .

CDR3 protein: CASSAATGTGGSGYTF
CDR3 DNA: TGTGCCAGTAGTGCCGCTACCGGGACAGGGGGAAGTGGCTACACCTTC
J gene: TRBJ1-2
V gene: TRBV19
D gene: TRBD1
clone size: .

CDR3 protein: CASADRLAGGQTRQFF
CDR3 DNA: TGTGCCAGCGCCGATCGACTAGCGGGGGGGCAGACTCGGCAGTTCTTC
J gene: TRBJ2-1
V gene: TRBV9
D gene: TRBD2
clone size: .

CDR3 protein: CASSIRPDYQPQHF
CDR3 DNA: TGTGCCAGTAGTATTCGTCCTGACTATCAGCCCCAGCATTTT
J gene: TRBJ1-5
V gene: TRBV19
D gene: .
clone size: .

CDR3 protein: CAWSPVGGNTIYF
CDR3 DNA: TGTGCCTGGAGCCCGGTCGGGGGAAACACCATATATTTT
J gene: TRBJ1-3
V gene: TRBV30
D gene: .
clone size: .

CDR3 protein: CASSLRTGGAYNEQFF
CDR3 DNA: TGTGCCAGCAGCTTACGGACAGGTGGTGCCTACAATGAGCAGTTCTTC
J gene: TRBJ2-1
V gene: TRBV7-6
D gene: TRBD1
clone size: .

CDR3 protein: CASSPGQLGNEQFF
CDR3 DNA: TGTGCCAGCAGCCCGGGACAGTTAGGGAATGAGCAGTTCTTC
J gene: TRBJ2-1
V gene: TRBV9
D gene: TRBD1
clone size: .

CDR3 protein: CASSQLSGRSTDTQYF
CDR3 DNA: TGTGCCAGCAGCCAGCTTAGCGGCCGAAGCACAGATACGCAGTATTTT
J gene: TRBJ2-3
V gene: TRBV4-2
D gene: .
clone size: .

CDR3 protein: CASSLQGQGAMWNTEAFF
CDR3 DNA: TGTGCCAGCAGCCTACAAGGGCAGGGGGCTATGTGGAACACTGAAGCTTTCTTT
J gene: TRBJ1-1
V gene: TRBV7-6
D gene: TRBD1
clone size: .

CDR3 protein: CASSQDGGAGTSKGETQYF
CDR3 DNA: TGTGCCAGCAGCCAAGATGGGGGGGCCGGGACTAGTAAGGGGGAGACCCAGTACTTC
J gene: TRBJ2-5
V gene: TRBV4-2
D gene: TRBD2
clone size: once

CDR3 protein: CASSLTRASGGAGELFF
CDR3 DNA: TGTGCCAGCAGCTTAACGCGTGCGAGCGGGGGGGCCGGGGAGCTGTTTTTT
J gene: TRBJ2-2
V gene: TRBV7-3
D gene: TRBD2
clone size: .

CDR3 protein: CASSRDRFNQPQHF
CDR3 DNA: TGTGCCAGCAGCCGAGACAGGTTCAATCAGCCCCAGCATTTT
J gene: TRBJ1-5
V gene: TRBV7-2
D gene: .
clone size: .

CDR3 protein: CASSPTVGPGPQHF
CDR3 DNA: TGTGCCAGCAGTCCGACAGTGGGCCCGGGGCCCCAGCATTTT
J gene: TRBJ1-5
V gene: TRBV27
D gene: .
clone size: .

CDR3 protein: CASSQRILRGGELFF
CDR3 DNA: TGTGCCAGTAGTCAACGGATTCTTAGGGGCGGGGAGCTGTTTTTT
J gene: TRBJ2-2
V gene: TRBV19
D gene: .
clone size: .

CDR3 protein: CASSLVGSGNEQFF
CDR3 DNA: TGCGCCAGCAGCTTGGTGGGTAGCGGGAATGAGCAGTTCTTC
J gene: TRBJ2-1
V gene: TRBV5-1
D gene: TRBD2
clone size: .

CDR3 protein: CASSLEAGALTGELFF
CDR3 DNA: TGTGCCAGCAGCTTAGAGGCAGGGGCCTTGACCGGGGAGCTGTTTTTT
J gene: TRBJ2-2
V gene: TRBV5-5
D gene: .
clone size: .

CDR3 protein: CAWGAGVEQPQHF
CDR3 DNA: TGTGCCTGGGGAGCAGGGGTAGAACAGCCCCAGCATTTT
J gene: TRBJ1-5
V gene: TRBV30
D gene: .
clone size: .

CDR3 protein: CASSYDLRNTEAFF
CDR3 DNA: TGTGCCAGCAGTTACGATCTAAGGAACACTGAAGCTTTCTTT
J gene: TRBJ1-1
V gene: TRBV6-6
D gene: .
clone size: .

CDR3 protein: CASSPRTSGGPGGYEQFF
CDR3 DNA: TGTGCTAGCAGCCCAAGGACTAGCGGGGGCCCTGGGGGGTATGAGCAGTTCTTC
J gene: TRBJ2-1
V gene: TRBV7-7
D gene: TRBD2
clone size: .

CDR3 protein: CASSSLTGAYGYTF
CDR3 DNA: TGTGCCAGCAGCTCCCTGACAGGGGCCTATGGCTACACCTTC
J gene: TRBJ1-2
V gene: TRBV5-8
D gene: TRBD1
clone size: .

CDR3 protein: CASSITGGGSYEQYF
CDR3 DNA: TGCGCCAGCAGCATAACAGGGGGAGGCTCCTACGAGCAGTACTTC
J gene: TRBJ2-7
V gene: TRBV5-1
D gene: TRBD1
clone size: .

CDR3 protein: CASIFNRAPSHEQYF
CDR3 DNA: TGTGCCAGCATATTCAACAGGGCCCCTTCCCACGAGCAGTACTTC
J gene: TRBJ2-7
V gene: TRBV6-1
D gene: .
clone size: .

CDR3 protein: CASSPRDSGGGYTQYF
CDR3 DNA: TGTGCCAGCAGCCCCAGGGATAGCGGGGGAGGATATACGCAGTATTTT
J gene: TRBJ2-3
V gene: TRBV9
D gene: TRBD2
clone size: .

CDR3 protein: CASSGGLANYNEQFF
CDR3 DNA: TGTGCCAGCAGTGGCGGACTAGCGAACTACAATGAGCAGTTCTTC
J gene: TRBJ2-1
V gene: TRBV6-5
D gene: TRBD2
clone size: .

CDR3 protein: CASSEDYPQFF
CDR3 DNA: TGTGCCAGCAGTGAGGACTACCCGCAGTTCTTC
J gene: TRBJ2-1
V gene: TRBV25-1
D gene: .
clone size: .

CDR3 protein: CASSLNRVYYGYTF
CDR3 DNA: TGTGCCAGCAGCTTGAACAGGGTCTACTATGGCTACACCTTC
J gene: TRBJ1-2
V gene: TRBV5-4
D gene: .
clone size: .

CDR3 protein: CASSLLLTGTNEKLFF
CDR3 DNA: TGTGCCAGCAGTTTATTGTTGACCGGGACTAATGAAAAACTGTTTTTT
J gene: TRBJ1-4
V gene: TRBV28
D gene: .
clone size: .

CDR3 protein: CASSLRLDQETQYF
CDR3 DNA: TGTGCCAGCAGCTTAAGGCTAGATCAAGAGACCCAGTACTTC
J gene: TRBJ2-5
V gene: TRBV5-4
D gene: .
clone size: .

CDR3 protein: CASSLLPPHRGSSPLHF
CDR3 DNA: TGTGCCAGCAGCTTACTTCCCCCTCACCGCGGTAGTTCACCCCTCCACTTT
J gene: TRBJ1-6
V gene: TRBV7-3
D gene: .
clone size: .

CDR3 protein: CASSLAGNTGELFF
CDR3 DNA: TGTGCTAGCAGCTTAGCCGGGAACACCGGGGAGCTGTTTTTT
J gene: TRBJ2-2
V gene: TRBV7-7
D gene: .
clone size: .

CDR3 protein: CASSTTNPGQGNYGYTF
CDR3 DNA: TGTGCCAGCAGCACGACGAACCCCGGACAGGGGAACTATGGCTACACCTTC
J gene: TRBJ1-2
V gene: TRBV7-9
D gene: TRBD1
clone size: few

CDR3 protein: CASSSQGSGELFF
CDR3 DNA: TGTGCCAGTAGTTCTCAGGGATCCGGGGAGCTGTTTTTT
J gene: TRBJ2-2
V gene: TRBV19
D gene: .
clone size: .

CDR3 protein: CASRFRGVNTGELFF
CDR3 DNA: TGTGCCAGCAGGTTCAGGGGCGTTAACACCGGGGAGCTGTTTTTT
J gene: TRBJ2-2
V gene: TRBV28
D gene: .
clone size: .

CDR3 protein: CSARLVHEQYF
CDR3 DNA: TGCAGTGCCAGACTAGTCCACGAGCAGTACTTC
J gene: TRBJ2-7
V gene: TRBV20-1
D gene: .
clone size: .

CDR3 protein: CASSALDTQYF
CDR3 DNA: TGTGCCAGCAGCGCACTAGATACGCAGTATTTT
J gene: TRBJ2-3
V gene: TRBV7-2
D gene: .
clone size: .

CDR3 protein: CASTPQGAGNTEAFF
CDR3 DNA: TGTGCCAGCACCCCCCAGGGGGCGGGGAACACTGAAGCTTTCTTT
J gene: TRBJ1-1
V gene: TRBV28
D gene: TRBD1
clone size: .

CDR3 protein: CASSPSGGLDTQYF
CDR3 DNA: TGTGCCAGCTCACCAAGCGGCGGGCTGGATACGCAGTATTTT
J gene: TRBJ2-3
V gene: TRBV18
D gene: .
clone size: .

CDR3 protein: CASSLGDRGPDTQYF
CDR3 DNA: TGTGCCAGCAGCTTAGGGGACAGGGGGCCAGATACGCAGTATTTT
J gene: TRBJ2-3
V gene: TRBV11-1
D gene: TRBD1
clone size: once

CDR3 protein: CAWSVARGRGYGYTF
CDR3 DNA: TGTGCCTGGAGCGTAGCAAGGGGGCGAGGCTATGGCTACACCTTC
J gene: TRBJ1-2
V gene: TRBV30
D gene: TRBD1
clone size: .